The 31 T cell receptor beta chains below come from one sample, sequenced in a study of T cell repertoires in ileal Crohn's disease. Time point of the sample: neoterminal ileum biopsy at postoperative endoscopy, about 6 months after surgery. Assay: immunoSEQ multiplex PCR; the TCRdb copy retains only in-frame clones and omits some. The table records about 11,000 clones, 72% of them present only once. The specimen was ileal tissue. The receptors were gathered from an adult with Crohn's disease.

The CDR3 loop is CAISDSGQGRYEQYF. CDR3 coding DNA: TGTGCCATCAGTGACTCGGGACAGGGGCGCTACGAGCAGTACTTC. The rearrangement uses TRBV10-3 and TRBJ2-5; 10 positions match TRBD1. The J call may be mistaken, given a closer DNA end match to TRBJ2-7. Germline CDR1 reads ENHRY; CDR2 reads SYGVKD. The CDR3 spans 15 residues.

This clone has more than one count but fewer than ten. This sample includes further DNA sequences coding for the same CDR3. The chain is built from TRBV19 and TRBJ2-1, with 10 bases fitting TRBD2. J lost 5 bases, V lost 3 bases, and 1 base had no gene match. Germline CDR1 LNHDA, CDR2 SQIVND (reference sequence). CDR3 size: 14 residues. CDR3: CASSISGRDNEQFF. For the CDR3, the DNA is TGTGCCAGTAGTATCAGCGGGAGGGACAATGAGCAGTTCTTC.

The J gene is TRBJ1-5, the V gene TRBV28; 9 bases align to TRBD1. The V segment lost 7 bases and the J segment 1 base; nucleotides outside the gene matches: 11. The germline V gene has CDR1 MDHEN and CDR2 SYDVKM. The CDR3 runs to 17 residues. CDR3 DNA: TGTGCCAGCACCTCCGGCGGACAGGGGAAAAGCAATCAGCCCCAGCATTTT. Translated, it gives CASTSGGQGKSNQPQHF.

A single count supports this clone. This chain's CDR3 is CASSLGQGGHYEQYF. The CDR3 bases are TGTGCCAGCTCACTGGGACAGGGAGGCCACTACGAGCAGTACTTC. The J gene is TRBJ2-7, the V gene TRBV18, with TRBD1 identical over 9 bases. J was trimmed by 3 bases and V by 4 bases; bases with no gene match: 7. CDR1 and CDR2 from the germline V gene are KGHSH and LQKENI. The length of the CDR3 is 15 residues.

The genes are TRBV6-5 and TRBJ2-7, with D hard to call. The CDR3 spans 15 residues. Trimming cost V 5 bases and J 0 bases, with 14 bases left between them. Germline values: CDR1 MNHEY, CDR2 SVGAGI. The CDR3 sequence is CASSLFLGPSYEQYF. The CDR3 nucleotides read TGTGCCAGCAGTCTATTCCTAGGTCCCTCCTACGAGCAGTACTTC.

This clone was observed once. The J gene is TRBJ2-2, the V gene TRBV4-2, with 9 nucleotides matching TRBD2. The CDR3 consists of 16 residues. V was clipped by 1 base and J by 7 bases; unmatched bases: 7. The germline gives CDR1 LGHNA, CDR2 YNFKEQ. CDR3 residues: CASSQGAGGPDGELFF. The CDR3 DNA reads as TGTGCCAGCAGCCAAGGCGCGGGAGGGCCGGACGGGGAGCTGTTTTTT.

Turning to this clone: Within the sample, other DNA sequences also encode this same CDR3. V is TRBV2 and J is TRBJ1-1; 11 bases map to TRBD1. The CDR3 runs to 15 residues. Germline V gene lookup returns CDR1 SNHLY and CDR2 FYNNEI. V dropped 6 bases and J dropped 2; count of bases not matched to a gene: 5. The CDR3 is CASRRTGGVNTEAFF. CDR3 nucleotide sequence: TGTGCCAGCAGGAGGACAGGGGGCGTCAACACTGAAGCTTTCTTT.

The chain combines TRBV5-4 with TRBJ2-7; 8 nucleotides align to TRBD2. Germline CDR1 reads SGHNT; CDR2 reads YYREEE (reference sequence). This CDR3 is 13 amino acids long. With 4 bases clipped from V and 5 bases from J, the junction kept 5 bases outside the gene matches. CDR3 sequence: CASSQREWNEQYF. The CDR3 DNA sequence: TGTGCCAGCAGCCAGCGGGAGTGGAACGAGCAGTACTTC. Variable domain in full (rest from reference TRBV5-4 and TRBJ2-7): ETGVTQSPTHLIKTRGQQVTLRCSSQSGHNTVSWYQQALGQGPQFIFQYYREEENGRGNFPPRFSGLQFPNYSSELNVNALELDDSALYLCASSQREWNEQYFGPGTRLTVT.

This chain connects TRBV28 to TRBJ2-7; 7 bases are a match to TRBD2. Losses at the gene ends were 2 bases for V and 6 bases for J; bases not matched to a gene: 10. CDR3 length equals 15 residues. Germline V lookup: CDR1 MDHEN, CDR2 SYDVKM. The CDR3 region is CASSLTSVGVGEQYF. The CDR3 nucleotides read TGTGCCAGCAGTTTAACTAGCGTGGGTGTAGGCGAGCAGTACTTC.

The chain employs TRBV29-1 and TRBJ2-1, with a possible D match to TRBD2 (5 bases). CDR3 length: 12 amino acids. V lost 0 bases and J 10 bases, leaving 10 bases between the germline ends. In germline, CDR1 is SQVTM, CDR2 ANQGSEA. The CDR3 spells CSVEEGGPEQFF. In DNA form, the CDR3 reads TGCAGCGTTGAAGAAGGCGGGCCGGAGCAGTTCTTC.

The rearrangement joins TRBV29-1 to TRBJ2-6; 9 bases align to TRBD1. With 6 bases clipped from V and 12 bases from J, the junction kept 9 bases outside the gene matches. The length of the CDR3 is 13 residues. Looked up from germline, CDR1 is SQVTM and CDR2 is ANQGSEA. The CDR3 reads CSVGQGSSGVLTF. In nucleotides, the CDR3 is TGCAGCGTGGGACAGGGTAGTAGTGGCGTCCTGACTTTC.

CDR3 DNA sequence: TGCGCCAGCAGCTTGGCCCGGTACCAAGAGACCCAGTACTTC. It is translated as CASSLARYQETQYF. V gene TRBV5-1 combines with J gene TRBJ2-5, with no clear D. The V end was cut by 0 bases, the J end by 0 bases, with 6 bases between. The CDR3 has 14 residues. Germline CDR1 SGHRS, CDR2 YFSETQ.

V and J are TRBV28 and TRBJ2-2, with 8 bases aligning to TRBD1. J was trimmed by 6 bases and V by 6 bases; bases with no gene match: 9. The CDR3 length is 15 residues. CDR1 is MDHEN, CDR2 SYDVKM, per germline. This chain's CDR3 is CASRPGQGGAGELFF. As DNA, the CDR3 is TGTGCCAGCAGGCCAGGACAGGGTGGCGCCGGGGAGCTGTTTTTT.

This chain joins TRBV7-3 and TRBJ2-3; 9 bases line up with TRBD2. V lost 5 bases to trimming and J lost 5 bases; unmatched junction nucleotides: 11. CDR1 and CDR2 (germline): SGHTA, FQGTGA. The CDR3 runs 16 residues. As DNA, the CDR3 is TGTGCCAGCAGCCCGAGGCCTAGCGGGGAGGGAGATACGCAGTATTTT. This sequence encodes CASSPRPSGEGDTQYF.

The chain joins TRBV5-6 to TRBJ2-7; 8 nucleotides agree with TRBD2. The CDR3 contains 14 residues. Germline assignment: CDR1 SGHDT and CDR2 YYEEEE. V shed 4 bases and J 0 bases; nucleotides not matched to a gene: 3. The CDR3 DNA follows: TGTGCCAGCAGCGCCGGGGGGGGCTCCTACGAGCAGTACTTC. Residues: CASSAGGGSYEQYF.

The J gene is TRBJ1-2, the V gene TRBV6-5, with 10 bases lining up with TRBD1. Germline V lookup: CDR1 MNHEY, CDR2 SVGAGI. This CDR3 spans 15 amino acids. The J segment lost 4 bases and the V segment lost 5 bases, leaving 7 bases of the junction unmatched. CDR3 sequence: CASSTRTGGPYGYTF. CDR3 in DNA: TGTGCCAGCAGTACCCGGACAGGGGGGCCCTATGGCTACACCTTC.

The chain is built from TRBV2 and TRBJ2-7, with D unclear. Trimming shortened V by 5 bases and J by 1 base, and 9 bases separated the two germline ends. The CDR3 loop spans 13 amino acids. Germline V lookup: CDR1 SNHLY, CDR2 FYNNEI. CDR3 in DNA: TGTGCCAGCAGTCTACAGATTTCCTACGAGCAGTACTTC. It specifies CASSLQISYEQYF.

The chain uses TRBV5-1 and TRBJ2-5; D is unresolved. Germline-derived CDR1 and CDR2 are SGHRS and YFSETQ. Trimming left V 0 bases short and J 1 base short, with 7 bases between. The CDR3 runs to 14 residues. CDR3 in DNA: TGCGCCAGCAGCTTGGGAGGCACCCAAGAGACCCAGTACTTC. Amino acid sequence: CASSLGGTQETQYF.

This clone was seen only a few times. The chain carries TRBV2 and TRBJ2-1, with a tentative D call TRBD2 (6 bases). Germline values: CDR1 SNHLY, CDR2 FYNNEI. Trimming removed 2 bases from V and 9 bases from J, with 14 bases in between. The CDR3 loop spans 14 amino acids. CDR3 in DNA: TGTGCCAGCAGTGAATGGGGAGGCGGAATTGAGCAGTTCTTC. The encoded protein is CASSEWGGGIEQFF.

Points on this clone: Sequence at one end of the junction differs from germline and may be a read error. The V call is TRBV2, the J call TRBJ2-3; TRBD2 might be the D (5 bases). The CDR3 sequence is 10 residues long. Germline V gene sequence: CDR1 SNHLY, CDR2 FYNNEI. The CDR3 sequence is CASGGDAQYF. CDR3 nucleotide sequence: TGTGCCAGTGGAGGAGATGCGCAGTATTTT.

The rearrangement uses TRBV9 and TRBJ2-2, with TRBD2 matching over 7 bases. Losses at the gene ends were 3 bases for V and 3 bases for J; bases not matched to a gene: 5. The CDR3 consists of 15 residues. Germline V CDR1 and CDR2: SGDLS, YYNGEE. The CDR3 is CASSGRREYTGELFF. In nucleotides, the CDR3 is TGTGCCAGCAGCGGGCGGCGGGAGTACACCGGGGAGCTGTTTTTT.

With respect to this clone: Sequence at one end of the junction differs from germline and may be a read error. V is TRBV7-7 and J is TRBJ2-5; 11 bases are shared with TRBD2. Germline loops: CDR1 SSHAT, CDR2 FNYEAQ (reference sequence). This CDR3 is 16 amino acids long. The CDR3 coding sequence is TGTGCTAGCAGCGCTCGACTAGCGGGGAAACAAGAGACCCAGTACTTC. It translates to CASSARLAGKQETQYF.

This chain links TRBV18 with TRBJ1-2; D gene uncertain. Germline lookup yields CDR1 KGHSH and CDR2 LQKENI. CDR3 length equals 13 residues. Trimming stripped 3 bases from V and 6 bases from J, with 11 bases between. CDR3 sequence reads: CASSPEDEHGYTF. Written as DNA, the CDR3 is TGTGCCAGCTCACCGGAGGATGAGCATGGCTACACCTTC. The full variable domain, its missing parts supplied by reference TRBV18 and TRBJ1-2, is NAGVMQNPRHLVRRRGQEARLRCSPMKGHSHVYWYRQLPEEGLKFMVYLQKENIIDESGMPKERFSAEFPKEGPSILRIQQVVRGDSAAYFCASSPEDEHGYTFGSGTRLTVV.

CDR3 coding DNA: TGTGCCAGCAGCCGAGGACAGGGAACAGATACGCAGTATTTT. Translating gives CASSRGQGTDTQYF. The chain carries TRBV7-2 and TRBJ2-3; 8 nucleotides align to TRBD1. V lost 5 bases to trimming and J lost 3 bases; unmatched junction nucleotides: 4. The CDR3 length is 14 residues. Per the germline V gene, CDR1 is SGHTA and CDR2 is FQGNSA.

This chain connects TRBV15 to TRBJ2-1; 13 nucleotides line up with TRBD2. The J segment lost 7 bases and the V segment lost 0 bases, leaving 6 bases of the junction unmatched. This CDR3 has 17 amino acids. Germline values: CDR1 LNHNV, CDR2 YYDKDF (reference sequence). The CDR3 sequence is CATSREAGTSGNNEQFF. The CDR3 DNA reads TGTGCCACCAGCAGAGAGGCCGGGACTAGCGGGAATAATGAGCAGTTCTTC.

This chain joins TRBV6-5 and TRBJ2-5; 7 nucleotides match TRBD1. J lost 2 bases, V lost 5 bases, and 5 bases had no gene match. Germline CDR1 MNHEY, CDR2 SVGAGI. This CDR3 has 14 residues. CDR3 loop: CASSLLGQQETQYF. CDR3 DNA sequence: TGTGCCAGCAGTCTGCTGGGACAGCAAGAGACCCAGTACTTC.

The chain carries TRBV19 and TRBJ2-2; 12 bases map to TRBD2. This CDR3 is 15 amino acids long. Germline V CDR1 and CDR2: LNHDA, SQIVND (reference sequence). With 7 bases clipped from V and 4 bases from J, the junction kept 4 bases outside the gene matches. CDR3 in DNA: TGTGCCAGTATAAGGACTAGCGGGGCCACCGGGGAGCTGTTTTTT. It codes for CASIRTSGATGELFF.

V usage is TRBV29-1 and J usage is TRBJ2-1; TRBD1 aligns across 12 bases. The CDR3 is made up of 16 amino acids. CDR1 is SQVTM, CDR2 ANQGSEA, per germline. After removal of 6 bases from V and 1 base from J, the junction contained 7 bases not matched to a gene. CDR3 coding DNA: TGCAGCGTGACACCGGGACAGGGGGCTTCCTACAATGAGCAGTTCTTC. Protein sequence: CSVTPGQGASYNEQFF.

This clone was seen only once. The chain couples TRBV27 to TRBJ1-2; TRBD1 agrees at 10 bases. Germline CDR1 MNHEY, CDR2 SMNVEV (reference sequence). J lost 4 bases, V lost 5 bases, and 13 bases had no gene match. CDR3 length: 17 residues. The CDR3 loop is CASSTPRTGGAGYGYTF. CDR3 sequence (DNA): TGTGCCAGCAGTACGCCCCGGACAGGGGGAGCCGGCTATGGCTACACCTTC.

CDR3 residues: CAISVEGYYEQYF. The DNA for the CDR3 is TGTGCCATCAGTGTGGAGGGGTACTACGAGCAGTACTTC. This rearrangement joins TRBV10-3 to TRBJ2-7; D is perhaps TRBD2 (6 bases). Looked up from germline, CDR1 is ENHRY and CDR2 is SYGVKD. The CDR3 is 13 amino acids. With 4 bases removed from V and 3 bases from J, the gap between germline ends came to 10 bases.

Remarks on this clone: Because it lacks the conserved phenylalanine or tryptophan at the end, this CDR3 is likely a read error. No DNA is shown, since the ends of the CDR3 on it are uncertain; the CDR3 is the one TCRdb lists. The V gene is TRBV6-5, the J gene TRBJ1-1. From germline, CDR1 is MNHEY and CDR2 SVGAGI. Ends included, the CDR3 has 8 residues. This chain's CDR3 is CASSFGGR.